These 4 T cell receptor beta chains were sequenced from one sample in a study of shared clonotypes between healthy human individuals. The naive CD8 subset, CD45RO-negative cells positively selected for CCR7, excluded terminally differentiated effector memory CD45RA+ cells. Using immunoSEQ multiplex PCR, the repertoire was profiled, and TCRdb retains in-frame clones only, with some absent. The repertoire consists of millions of clones, with about 92% occurring once and the leading ten covering roughly 1.8%. What was sequenced was naive CD8+ T cells from PBMCs. The source of these receptors is a man between 18 and 35 years old in good health. Some clones in this sample may be carry-over from other donors' samples.

The V call is TRBV7-9, the J call TRBJ2-1; the D gene is possibly TRBD2 (7 bases). The V end was cut by 4 bases, the J end by 4 bases, with 14 bases between. Germline loops: CDR1 SEHNR, CDR2 FQNEAQ (reference sequence). The CDR3 has 15 residues. The DNA of the CDR3 is TGTGCCAGCAGCTCCGGGGGGCAGCTTTACAATGAGCAGTTCTTC. It encodes CASSSGGQLYNEQFF.

Details on this clone: The identical CDR3 is also encoded by other nucleotide sequences in the sample. CDR3 residues: CASSEEREGLTDTQYF. In DNA, the CDR3 is TGTGCCAGCAGTGAAGAGCGGGAGGGGCTCACAGATACGCAGTATTTT. The chain has TRBV6-1 and TRBJ2-3; 10 bases align to TRBD2. Germline-derived CDR1 and CDR2 are MNHNS and SASEGT. The trim removed 1 base at V and 2 bases at J, leaving 3 bases unmatched. The CDR3 contains 16 residues.

Worth noting for this clone: Other DNA sequences in this specimen translate into the identical CDR3. The CDR3 loop is CAISESAGGNQPQHF. In DNA, the CDR3 is TGTGCCATCAGTGAGTCAGCGGGTGGCAATCAGCCCCAGCATTTT. The V call is TRBV10-3, the J call TRBJ1-5; no definite D call. Deletions cut 0 bases from V and 2 bases from J, with 8 bases between. CDR3 length equals 15 residues. Germline CDR1 reads ENHRY; CDR2 reads SYGVKD.

A single count supports this clone. The rearrangement links TRBV28 to TRBJ2-7; D possibly matches TRBD1 or TRBD2 (5 bases each). The CDR3 has 13 amino acids. V was trimmed by 4 bases and J by 6 bases, leaving 13 bases between them. The germline V gene encodes CDR1 MDHEN and CDR2 SYDVKM. CDR3 loop: CASSSLVGVEQYF. CDR3 coding DNA: TGTGCCAGCAGTTCCCTCGTGGGGGTCGAGCAGTACTTC.